The 8 T cell receptor beta chains below come from one sample, sequenced in a study of graft-versus-host responses after intestinal transplantation. Their antigens are not known. Profiling relied on immunoSEQ multiplex PCR, and the TCRdb table lists in-frame clones only, not all of them. The data hold roughly 120,000 clones, with 85% to 95% observed a single time. The source material was unstimulated CD4+ T cells sorted from spleen or lymph node cells, sampled before intestinal transplant. The source is a human donor who received an intestinal transplant.

The rearrangement links TRBV6-1 to TRBJ2-3, with 7 bases aligning to TRBD1. Germline assignment: CDR1 MNHNS and CDR2 SASEGT. The CDR3 is 15 residues long. With V trimmed by 6 bases and J by 4 bases, 10 bases remained unmatched. The CDR3 coding sequence is TGTGCCAGCAGATCCAGGGGGTCCTCCTCAGATACGCAGTATTTT. Amino acids: CASRSRGSSSDTQYF.

This clone is a singleton in its sample. The CDR3 DNA sequence: TGTGCCAGCAGTGACCCTGGGCCGCCTCTACGGTACTTC. Its translation is CASSDPGPPLRYF. The rearrangement links TRBV2 to TRBJ2-5, with D unresolved. CDR3 length equals 13 residues. Per the germline V gene, CDR1 is SNHLY and CDR2 is FYNNEI. V was trimmed by 3 bases and J by 13 bases, leaving 18 bases between them.

This CDR3 is CAWSRGYGYTF. The CDR3, as DNA: TGTGCCTGGAGCCGGGGGTATGGCTACACCTTC. The rearrangement uses TRBV30 and TRBJ1-2; maybe TRBD1 (5 bases). There are 11 residues in the CDR3. V was clipped by 3 bases and J by 5 bases, with 7 bases between them. Germline assignment: CDR1 GTSNPN and CDR2 SVGIG (reference sequence).

With regard to this clone: Sequence at one end of the junction differs from germline and may be a read error. The V call is TRBV18, the J call TRBJ2-3, with 15 bases lining up with TRBD2. Per germline, CDR1 KGHSH and CDR2 LQKENI. The CDR3 is 17 residues long. CDR3 loop: CASSQPRTSGRADTQYF. CDR3 DNA sequence: TGTGCCAGCTCACAACCTCGGACTAGCGGGAGGGCAGACACGCAGTATTTT.

This clone was seen more than once but under ten times. The V gene is TRBV6-5, the J gene TRBJ1-2, with D perhaps TRBD1 (6 bases). V gave up 2 bases and J gave up 4 bases, with 14 bases separating them. Germline assignment: CDR1 MNHEY and CDR2 SVGAGI. The CDR3 spans 15 residues. This CDR3 is CASSYGGHSSYGYTF. The DNA of the CDR3 is TGTGCCAGCAGTTACGGGGGGCATTCCTCCTATGGCTACACCTTC.

The chain couples TRBV10-3 to TRBJ2-4; 7 bases are a match to TRBD2. The CDR3 contains 15 residues. Germline assignment: CDR1 ENHRY and CDR2 SYGVKD. Germline trimming cut 5 bases from V and 0 bases from J; bases unmatched to any gene: 4. CDR3 amino acids: CAISQGGEAKNIQYF. The CDR3 DNA sequence: TGTGCCATCAGTCAGGGAGGGGAAGCCAAAAACATTCAGTACTTC.

This rearrangement joins TRBV7-6 to TRBJ1-1, with D unclear. The germline V gene encodes CDR1 SGHVS and CDR2 FNYEAQ. The CDR3 has 12 residues. V was clipped by 4 bases and J by 1 base, with 4 bases between them. Here the CDR3 reads CASSSQNTEAFF. The CDR3 coding sequence is TGTGCCAGCAGCTCGCAGAACACTGAAGCTTTCTTT.

The V and J genes are TRBV11-2 and TRBJ2-5, with D maybe TRBD2 (7 bases). Germline V gene data show CDR1 as SGHAT and CDR2 as FQNNGV. V lost 0 bases, J lost 5 bases, and 22 bases lay in between. This CDR3 is built from 18 residues. DNA of the CDR3: TGTGCCAGCAGCTTAGAAGTGGGGGGCGGGCTAGCGGTGGAGACCCAGTACTTC. It is translated as CASSLEVGGGLAVETQYF. The full variable domain, in which reference TRBV11-2 and TRBJ2-5 provide the parts outside the CDR3, is EAGVAQSPRYKIIEKRQSVAFWCNPISGHATLYWYQQILGQGPKLLIQFQNNGVVDDSQLPKDRFSAERLKGVDSTLKIQPAKLEDSAVYLCASSLEVGGGLAVETQYFGPGTRLLVL.